The clone carrying this T cell receptor (beta chain) was detected only once. The antigen is unknown. This specimen belongs to a study of T cell repertoires in ileal Crohn's disease. Study-level background: Biopsies of the neoterminal ileum at postoperative colonoscopy form M6 samples. General study points: Every patient over 26.8% clonality showed endoscopic recurrence.

Time point described: neoterminal ileum biopsy at postoperative endoscopy, about 6 months after surgery. Included were adult ileal or ileocolonic Crohn's patients indicated for ileocolonic resection. Produced via immunoSEQ multiplex PCR; TCRdb's table is partial and in-frame only. The data show about 62,000 clones, approximately 91% seen once. Germline V gene sequence: CDR1 DFQATT, CDR2 SNEGSKA (reference sequence). This CDR3 contains 11 residues. V lost 5 bases, J lost 3 bases, and 7 bases lay in between. Sequenced sample: ileal tissue. The source of this sequence is an adult with Crohn's disease. V usage is TRBV20-1 and J usage is TRBJ1-1; D gene uncertain. The CDR3 DNA is TGCAGTGCTCAGAGGGACACTGAAGCTTTCTTT. Its protein product is CSAQRDTEAFF.